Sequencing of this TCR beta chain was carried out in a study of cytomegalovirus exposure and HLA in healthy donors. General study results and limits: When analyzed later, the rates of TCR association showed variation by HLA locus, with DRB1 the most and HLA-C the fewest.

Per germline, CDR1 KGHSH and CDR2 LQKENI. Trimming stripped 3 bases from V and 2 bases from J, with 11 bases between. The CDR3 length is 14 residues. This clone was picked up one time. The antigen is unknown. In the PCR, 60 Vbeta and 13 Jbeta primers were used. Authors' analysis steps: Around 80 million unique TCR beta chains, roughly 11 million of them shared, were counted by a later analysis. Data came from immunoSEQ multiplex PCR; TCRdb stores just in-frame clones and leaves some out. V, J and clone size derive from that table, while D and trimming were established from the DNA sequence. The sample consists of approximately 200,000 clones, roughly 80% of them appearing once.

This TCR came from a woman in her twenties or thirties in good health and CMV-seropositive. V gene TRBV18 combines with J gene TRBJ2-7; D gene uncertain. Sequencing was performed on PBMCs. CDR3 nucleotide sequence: TGTGCCAGCTCACCGTCTAGGAGCCCCTACGAGCAGTACTTC. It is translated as CASSPSRSPYEQYF.